The 10 T cell receptor beta chains reported below all come from one sample, sequenced in a study of blood T cell repertoires in COVID-19. Profiled with immunoSEQ multiplex PCR; TCRdb holds only in-frame clones, not every one. The sample shows 130,000 to 150,000 clones, roughly 90% of them seen only once. Sequenced material: PBMCs or T cells enriched from blood (not recorded which). The receptors here all came from a woman aged 25 to 39 with acute COVID-19.

V usage is TRBV29-1 and J usage is TRBJ1-1, with unresolved D. CDR1 and CDR2 (germline): SQVTM, ANQGSEA. Trimming removed 3 bases from V and 2 bases from J, with 7 bases in between. The CDR3 has 12 amino acids. DNA of the CDR3: TGCAGCGTTGAGGTGGGCAACACTGAAGCTTTCTTT. This gives the protein CSVEVGNTEAFF.

This chain joins TRBV7-2 and TRBJ1-3; D is undetermined. The germline CDR1 and CDR2 sequences are SGHTA and FQGNSA. The V end was cut by 2 bases, the J end by 0 bases, with 14 bases between. The CDR3 runs 17 residues. CDR3 nucleotide sequence: TGTGCCAGCAGCTTACGGCTCACCCACTACTCTGGAAACACCATATATTTT. Translated: CASSLRLTHYSGNTIYF.

This clone was detected only once. CDR3 sequence (DNA): TGTGCCAGCAGTTTTAGAGGGGACAAGGGCTACGAGCAGTACTTC. It codes for CASSFRGDKGYEQYF. The chain carries TRBV6-2 or TRBV6-3 and TRBJ2-7, with a tentative D call TRBD1 (6 bases). Germline V gives CDR1 MNHEY, CDR2 SVGEGT. V lost 4 bases to trimming and J lost 3 bases, with 16 bases between them. The CDR3 consists of 15 residues.

J is TRBJ2-7 and V is TRBV6-2 or TRBV6-3, with 13 bases that match TRBD2. With V trimmed by 0 bases and J by 7 bases, 6 bases remained unmatched. The CDR3 consists of 16 residues. Germline assignment: CDR1 MNHEY and CDR2 SVGEGT. The CDR3 DNA reads as TGTGCCAGCAGTTACTCGCCCCGACTAGCGGGAGGAGAGCAGTACTTC. This encodes CASSYSPRLAGGEQYF.

This clone was recorded a few times. The genes are TRBV27 and TRBJ2-1; D possibly corresponds to TRBD2 (5 bases). Trimming took off 3 bases at V and 8 bases at J, with 20 bases between the two ends. CDR1 is MNHEY and CDR2 is SMNVEV in the germline V gene (reference sequence). CDR3 length equals 16 residues. In DNA form, the CDR3 reads TGTGCCAGCAGTTTCGGGATTGGGCAGACGGTGTATGAGCAGTTCTTC. Translation gives CASSFGIGQTVYEQFF.

This clone was counted a few times. The CDR3 DNA sequence: TGTGCCAGCTCACCACGACTAGCGGGAGTCTCGTATGAGCAGTTCTTC. It is translated as CASSPRLAGVSYEQFF. The chain links TRBV18 to TRBJ2-1; 12 bases agree with TRBD2. The V and J ends lost 1 base and 8 bases, in that order; junction bases with no gene match: 6. Germline V gives CDR1 KGHSH, CDR2 LQKENI. The length of the CDR3 is 16 residues.

With respect to this clone: The junction departs from the called germline gene at one end, perhaps through a read error. The chain joins TRBV29-1 to TRBJ2-5; D not certain. The CDR3 is 12 residues long. Germline V gene lookup returns CDR1 SQVTM and CDR2 ANQGSEA. CDR3: CSVVEEQVTQYF. In DNA, the CDR3 is TGCAGCGTTGTTGAGGAGCAAGTGACCCAGTACTTC.

This chain connects TRBV28 to TRBJ1-5, with 7 nucleotides matching TRBD1. CDR3 length: 14 residues. Per germline, CDR1 MDHEN and CDR2 SYDVKM. V lost 2 bases, J lost 5 bases, and 3 bases stayed unmatched. The CDR3 region is CASSLTGEYQPQHF. For the CDR3, the DNA is TGTGCCAGCAGTTTAACAGGGGAATATCAGCCCCAGCATTTT.

The genes are TRBV9 and TRBJ2-5, with no clear D. Germline assignment: CDR1 SGDLS and CDR2 YYNGEE. CDR3 size: 13 residues. Trimming cost V 4 bases and J 0 bases, with 7 bases left between them. Here the CDR3 reads CASSPPYQETQYF. CDR3 in DNA: TGTGCCAGCAGCCCCCCGTACCAAGAGACCCAGTACTTC.

This sequence joins TRBV29-1 and TRBJ2-7; TRBD1 matches at 7 bases. Unmatched junction bases numbered 14, after V lost 6 bases and J lost 6 bases. From germline, CDR1 is SQVTM and CDR2 ANQGSEA. The CDR3 loop spans 14 amino acids. The CDR3 is CSVPTGTAIGEQYF. The DNA for the CDR3 is TGCAGCGTACCCACCGGGACAGCCATAGGCGAGCAGTACTTC.